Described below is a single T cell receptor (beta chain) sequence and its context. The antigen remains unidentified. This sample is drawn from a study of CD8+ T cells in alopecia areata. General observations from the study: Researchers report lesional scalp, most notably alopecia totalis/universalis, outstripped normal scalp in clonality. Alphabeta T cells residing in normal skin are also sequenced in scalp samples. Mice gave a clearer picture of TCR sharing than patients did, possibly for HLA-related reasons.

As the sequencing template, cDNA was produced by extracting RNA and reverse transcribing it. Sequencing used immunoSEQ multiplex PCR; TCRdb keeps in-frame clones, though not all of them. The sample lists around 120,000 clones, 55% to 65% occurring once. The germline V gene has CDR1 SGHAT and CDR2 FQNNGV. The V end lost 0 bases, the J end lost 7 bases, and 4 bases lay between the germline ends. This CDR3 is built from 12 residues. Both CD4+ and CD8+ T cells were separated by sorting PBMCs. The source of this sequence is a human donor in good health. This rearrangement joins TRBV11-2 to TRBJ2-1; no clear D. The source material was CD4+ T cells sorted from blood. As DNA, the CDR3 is TGTGCCAGCAGCTTAGAAGTGAATGAGCAGTTCTTC. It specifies CASSLEVNEQFF. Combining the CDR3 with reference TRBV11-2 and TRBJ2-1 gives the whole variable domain EAGVAQSPRYKIIEKRQSVAFWCNPISGHATLYWYQQILGQGPKLLIQFQNNGVVDDSQLPKDRFSAERLKGVDSTLKIQPAKLEDSAVYLCASSLEVNEQFFGPGTRLTVL.